This T cell receptor (beta chain) was identified in a study of T cells in Graves' hyperthyroidism and ophthalmopathy. General observations from the study: Through a model of 13 V-J features, ophthalmopathy was separated from stable hyperthyroidism. Appearing also in blood were most of the thyroid clonotypes expanded above 0.001.

Aged 18 to 65, the patients had hyperthyroidism that was newly diagnosed and had lasted under 2 months. Any patient presenting with uncontrolled infection, other autoimmune disease, pregnancy or lactation was left out. Researchers amplified the TCR beta CDR3 regions from RNA transcripts. First-round RT-PCR of the TCR CDR3 relied on the HTBI primer set. TCRdb re-called the multiplex PCR reads through MiXCR, storing one row per CDR3 protein. This table holds approximately 370,000 distinct CDR3 sequences, about 15% found once. A remark on this clonotype: As yet, its antigen is unknown.

Germline V lookup: CDR1 MDHEN, CDR2 SYDVKM. The V segment lost 4 bases and the J segment 6 bases; nucleotides outside the gene matches: 17. CDR3 size: 17 residues. The sample was blood. The TCR sequence derives from a woman aged 25 to 39 with Graves' hyperthyroidism that later progressed to Graves' ophthalmopathy. The rearrangement joins TRBV28 to TRBJ2-7; 8 positions match TRBD1. As DNA, the CDR3 is TGTGCCAGCAGTTCTGGACAGGGCGAAGGGGTACGTAGCGAGCAGTACTTC. Translated, it gives CASSSGQGEGVRSEQYF.